This T cell receptor (beta chain) was sequenced in a study of sequential checkpoint blockade in melanoma. Overall study context: Arm A got nivolumab then ipilimumab; arm B the reverse, 1:1. Under 95 pretreatment tumor DNA samples were TCRβ immunosequenced. Each arm's sequence ended with maintenance nivolumab. Over 20 patients had matched tumor biopsies before treatment and at week 13 after nivolumab or ipilimumab alone.

V dropped 4 bases and J dropped 5; count of bases not matched to a gene: 10. This CDR3 comprises 15 residues. Germline assignment: CDR1 SGHRS and CDR2 YFSETQ. This clone counts as large (0.1 to 1%). Treatment described: randomized to nivolumab then ipilimumab (arm A) or the reverse (arm B). Clones were read by immunoSEQ multiplex PCR, and TCRdb kept only the in-frame ones, dropping some. The data show about 2,000 clones, with 20% to 25% seen just once and around 13% held by the top ten. Specimen: tumor tissue (inferred from file names), collected from a patient given nivolumab and ipilimumab in sequence. This receptor was taken from a human donor with melanoma. The V gene is TRBV5-1, the J gene TRBJ1-1; 8 bases line up with TRBD1. The CDR3 reads CASSTGQGSNTEAFF. The DNA for the CDR3 is TGCGCCAGCAGCACCGGACAGGGCTCAAATACTGAAGCTTTCTTT.